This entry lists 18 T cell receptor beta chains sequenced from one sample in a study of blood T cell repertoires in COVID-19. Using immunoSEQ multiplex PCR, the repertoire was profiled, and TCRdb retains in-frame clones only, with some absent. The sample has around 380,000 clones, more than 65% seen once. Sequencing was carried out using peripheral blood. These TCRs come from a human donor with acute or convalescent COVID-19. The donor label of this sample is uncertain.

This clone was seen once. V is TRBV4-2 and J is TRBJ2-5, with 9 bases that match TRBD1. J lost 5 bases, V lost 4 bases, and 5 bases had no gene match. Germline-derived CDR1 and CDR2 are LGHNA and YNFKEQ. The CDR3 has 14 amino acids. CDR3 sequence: CASSPGTGRETQYF. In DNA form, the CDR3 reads TGTGCCAGCAGCCCAGGGACAGGGAGGGAGACCCAGTACTTC.

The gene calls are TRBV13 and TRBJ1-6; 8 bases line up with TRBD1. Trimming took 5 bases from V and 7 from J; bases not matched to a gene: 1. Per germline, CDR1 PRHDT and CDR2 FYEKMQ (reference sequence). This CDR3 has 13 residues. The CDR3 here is CASSRDRNSPLHF. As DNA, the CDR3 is TGTGCCAGCAGCCGGGACAGGAATTCACCCCTCCACTTT.

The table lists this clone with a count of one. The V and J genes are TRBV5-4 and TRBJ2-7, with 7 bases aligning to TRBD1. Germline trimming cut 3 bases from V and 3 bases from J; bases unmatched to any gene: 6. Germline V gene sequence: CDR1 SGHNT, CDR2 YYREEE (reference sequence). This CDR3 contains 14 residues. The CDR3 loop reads CASSYGTAGYEQYF. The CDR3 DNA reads TGTGCCAGCAGCTACGGGACAGCCGGCTACGAGCAGTACTTC. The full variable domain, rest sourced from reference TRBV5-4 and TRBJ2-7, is ETGVTQSPTHLIKTRGQQVTLRCSSQSGHNTVSWYQQALGQGPQFIFQYYREEENGRGNFPPRFSGLQFPNYSSELNVNALELDDSALYLCASSYGTAGYEQYFGPGTRLTVT.

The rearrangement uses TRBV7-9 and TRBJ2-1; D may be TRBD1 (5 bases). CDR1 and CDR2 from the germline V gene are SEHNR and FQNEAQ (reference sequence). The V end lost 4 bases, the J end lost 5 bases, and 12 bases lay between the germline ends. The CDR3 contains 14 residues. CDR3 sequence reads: CASSSSRADNEQFF. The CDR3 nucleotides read TGTGCCAGCAGCTCGTCCAGGGCCGACAATGAGCAGTTCTTC.

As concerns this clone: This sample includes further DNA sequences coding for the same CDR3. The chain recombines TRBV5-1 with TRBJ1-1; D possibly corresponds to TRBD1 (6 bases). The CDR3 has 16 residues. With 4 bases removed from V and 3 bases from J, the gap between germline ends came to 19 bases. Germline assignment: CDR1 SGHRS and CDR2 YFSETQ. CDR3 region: CASSPGPQGGYTEAFF. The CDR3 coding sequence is TGCGCCAGCAGCCCTGGTCCACAGGGAGGGTACACTGAAGCTTTCTTT.

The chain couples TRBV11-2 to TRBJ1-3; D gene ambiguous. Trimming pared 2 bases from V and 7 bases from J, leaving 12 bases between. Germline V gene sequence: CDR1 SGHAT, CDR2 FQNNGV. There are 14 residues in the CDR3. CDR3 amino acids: CASSLNRHANTIYF. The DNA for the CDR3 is TGTGCCAGCAGCTTAAACCGACACGCGAACACCATATATTTT.

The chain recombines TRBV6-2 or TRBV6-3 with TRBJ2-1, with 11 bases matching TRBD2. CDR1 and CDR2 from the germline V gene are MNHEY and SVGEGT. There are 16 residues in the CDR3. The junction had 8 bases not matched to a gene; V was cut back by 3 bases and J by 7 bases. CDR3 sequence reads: CASSYGPSGRRNEQFF. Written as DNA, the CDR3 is TGTGCCAGCAGTTATGGTCCTAGCGGGAGGAGGAATGAGCAGTTCTTC.

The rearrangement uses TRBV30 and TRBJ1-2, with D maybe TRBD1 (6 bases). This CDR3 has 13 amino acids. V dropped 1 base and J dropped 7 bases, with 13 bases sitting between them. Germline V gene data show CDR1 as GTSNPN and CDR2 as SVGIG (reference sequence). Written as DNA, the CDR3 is TGTGCCTGGAGTGGGGTACAGGGCGCTGGCTACACCTTC. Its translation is CAWSGVQGAGYTF. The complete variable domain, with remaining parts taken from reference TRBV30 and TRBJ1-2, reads SQTIHQWPATLVQPVGSPLSLECTVEGTSNPNLYWYRQAAGRGLQLLFYSVGIGQISSEVPQNLSASRPQDRQFILSSKKLLLSDSGFYLCAWSGVQGAGYTFGSGTRLTVV.

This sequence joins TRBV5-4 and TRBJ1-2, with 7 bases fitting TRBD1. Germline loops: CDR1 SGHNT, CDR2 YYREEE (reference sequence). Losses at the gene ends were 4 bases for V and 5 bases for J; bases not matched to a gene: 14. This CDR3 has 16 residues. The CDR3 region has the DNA TGTGCCAGCAGCCCCGACTTGCGACAGGGAAGGTATGGCTACACCTTC. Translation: CASSPDLRQGRYGYTF.

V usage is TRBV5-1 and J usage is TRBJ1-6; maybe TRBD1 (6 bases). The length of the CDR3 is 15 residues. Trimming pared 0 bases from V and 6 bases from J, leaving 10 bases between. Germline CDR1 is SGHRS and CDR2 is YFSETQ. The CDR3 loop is CASSLDGQSNSPLHF. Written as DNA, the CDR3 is TGCGCCAGCAGCTTGGATGGACAGTCTAATTCACCCCTCCACTTT.

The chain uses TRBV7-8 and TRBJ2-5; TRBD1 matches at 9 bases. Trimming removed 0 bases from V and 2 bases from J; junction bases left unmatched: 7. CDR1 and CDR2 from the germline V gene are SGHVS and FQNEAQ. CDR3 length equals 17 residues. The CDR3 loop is CASSLATGGWEQETQYF. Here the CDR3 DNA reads TGTGCCAGCAGCTTAGCCACAGGGGGCTGGGAGCAAGAGACCCAGTACTTC.

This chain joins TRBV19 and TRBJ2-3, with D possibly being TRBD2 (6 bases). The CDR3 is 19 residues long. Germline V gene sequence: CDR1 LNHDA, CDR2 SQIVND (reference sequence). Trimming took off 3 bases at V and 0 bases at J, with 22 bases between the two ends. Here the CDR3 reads CASSINDWAGTLSTDTQYF. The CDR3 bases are TGTGCCAGTAGTATTAACGATTGGGCGGGGACTCTAAGCACAGATACGCAGTATTTT.

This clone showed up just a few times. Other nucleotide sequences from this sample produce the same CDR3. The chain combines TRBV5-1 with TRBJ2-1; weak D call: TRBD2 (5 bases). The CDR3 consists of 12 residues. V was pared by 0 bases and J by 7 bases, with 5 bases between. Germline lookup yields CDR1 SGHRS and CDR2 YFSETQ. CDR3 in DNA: TGCGCCAGCAGCTTGGCGGGAAATGAGCAGTTCTTC. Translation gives CASSLAGNEQFF.

CDR3 DNA sequence: TGTGCCAGCAGCTTAATACAGGCAGGGCCATACGAGCAGTACTTC. Its translation: CASSLIQAGPYEQYF. The V gene is TRBV7-9, the J gene TRBJ2-7; D is possibly TRBD1 (5 bases). Germline V gene lookup returns CDR1 SEHNR and CDR2 FQNEAQ (reference sequence). The length of the CDR3 is 15 residues. V gave up 2 bases and J gave up 4 bases, with 15 bases separating them.

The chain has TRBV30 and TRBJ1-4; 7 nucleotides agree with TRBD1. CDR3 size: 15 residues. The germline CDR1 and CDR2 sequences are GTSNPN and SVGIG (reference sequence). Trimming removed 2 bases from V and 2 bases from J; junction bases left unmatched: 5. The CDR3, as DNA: TGTGCCTGGAGTAAGGGGGCATCGACTAATGAAAAACTGTTTTTT. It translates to CAWSKGASTNEKLFF.

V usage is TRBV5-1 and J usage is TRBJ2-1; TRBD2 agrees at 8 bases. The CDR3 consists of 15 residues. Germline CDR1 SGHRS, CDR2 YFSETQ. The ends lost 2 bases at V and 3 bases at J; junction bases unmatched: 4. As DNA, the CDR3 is TGCGCCAGCAGCTTAGCGGGAGTAAACTACAATGAGCAGTTCTTC. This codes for CASSLAGVNYNEQFF. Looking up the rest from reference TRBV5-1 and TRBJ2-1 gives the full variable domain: KAGVTQTPRYLIKTRGQQVTLSCSPISGHRSVSWYQQTPGQGLQFLFEYFSETQRNKGNFPGRFSGRQFSNSRSEMNVSTLELGDSALYLCASSLAGVNYNEQFFGPGTRLTVL.

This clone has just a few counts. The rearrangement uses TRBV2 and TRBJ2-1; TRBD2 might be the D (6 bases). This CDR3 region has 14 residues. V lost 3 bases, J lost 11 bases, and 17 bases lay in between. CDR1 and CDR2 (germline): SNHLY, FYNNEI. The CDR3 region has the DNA TGTGCCAGCAGTGAGGCCCTGGGGAGGCAGAAGCAGTTCTTC. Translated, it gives CASSEALGRQKQFF.

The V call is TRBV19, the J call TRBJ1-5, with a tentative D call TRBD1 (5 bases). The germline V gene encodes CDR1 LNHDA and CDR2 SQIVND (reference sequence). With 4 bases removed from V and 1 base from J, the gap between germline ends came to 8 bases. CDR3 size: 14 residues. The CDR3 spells CASSSRQSNQPQHF. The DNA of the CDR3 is TGTGCCAGTAGTAGTAGACAGAGCAATCAGCCCCAGCATTTT.